The clone carrying this T cell receptor (beta chain) was counted once. At one end, the junction sequence differs from germline, possibly due to a read error. This sample is part of a study of blood T cell repertoires in COVID-19. The CDR3 is made up of 12 amino acids. TCRdb keeps only in-frame clones here, not all; method: immunoSEQ multiplex PCR. The sample lists roughly 150,000 clones, 80% to 90% occurring once. This rearrangement joins TRBV12-3 or TRBV12-4 to TRBJ1-2; D not resolved. Source material: peripheral blood. The sequence came from a woman aged 65 to 85 with acute or convalescent COVID-19. The CDR3 here is CASSLAGLHPYF. Here the CDR3 DNA reads TGTGCCAGCAGTTTGGCAGGTTTACACCCCTACTTC.